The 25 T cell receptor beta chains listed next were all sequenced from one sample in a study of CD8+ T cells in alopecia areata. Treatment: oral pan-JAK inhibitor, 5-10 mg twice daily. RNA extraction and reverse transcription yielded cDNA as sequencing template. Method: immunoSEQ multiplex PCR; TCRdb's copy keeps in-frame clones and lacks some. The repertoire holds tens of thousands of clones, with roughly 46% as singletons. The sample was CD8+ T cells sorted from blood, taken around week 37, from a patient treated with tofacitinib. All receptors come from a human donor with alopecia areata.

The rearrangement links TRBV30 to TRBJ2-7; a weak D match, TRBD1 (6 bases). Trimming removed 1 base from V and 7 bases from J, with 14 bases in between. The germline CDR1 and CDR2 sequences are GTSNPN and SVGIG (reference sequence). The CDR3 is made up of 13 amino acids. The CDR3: CAWSGTGLGEQYF. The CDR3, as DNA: TGTGCCTGGAGTGGAACAGGGCTGGGGGAGCAGTACTTC. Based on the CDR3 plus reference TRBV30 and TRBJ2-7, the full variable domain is SQTIHQWPATLVQPVGSPLSLECTVEGTSNPNLYWYRQAAGRGLQLLFYSVGIGQISSEVPQNLSASRPQDRQFILSSKKLLLSDSGFYLCAWSGTGLGEQYFGPGTRLTVT.

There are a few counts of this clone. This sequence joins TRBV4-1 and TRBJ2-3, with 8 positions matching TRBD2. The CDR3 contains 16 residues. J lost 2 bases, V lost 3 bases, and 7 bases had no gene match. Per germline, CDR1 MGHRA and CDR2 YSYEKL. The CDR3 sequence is CASSQISGTITDTQYF. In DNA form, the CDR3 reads TGCGCCAGCAGCCAGATTAGCGGGACAATCACAGATACGCAGTATTTT.

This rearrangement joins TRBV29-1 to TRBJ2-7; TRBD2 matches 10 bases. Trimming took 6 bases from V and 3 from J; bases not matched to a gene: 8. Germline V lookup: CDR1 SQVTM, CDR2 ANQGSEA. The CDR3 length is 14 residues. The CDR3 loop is CSVVGLAEGYEQYF. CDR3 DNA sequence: TGCAGCGTCGTTGGACTAGCGGAAGGCTACGAGCAGTACTTC.

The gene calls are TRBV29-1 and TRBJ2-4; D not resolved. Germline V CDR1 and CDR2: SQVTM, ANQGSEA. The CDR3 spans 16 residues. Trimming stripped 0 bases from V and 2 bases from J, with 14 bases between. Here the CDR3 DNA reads TGCAGCGTTGAAGAAGGCCTGGGAAGCTCCAAAAACATTCAGTACTTC. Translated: CSVEEGLGSSKNIQYF.

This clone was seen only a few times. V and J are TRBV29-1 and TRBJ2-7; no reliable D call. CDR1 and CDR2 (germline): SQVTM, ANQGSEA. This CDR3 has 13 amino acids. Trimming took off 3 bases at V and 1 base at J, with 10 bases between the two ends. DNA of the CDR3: TGCAGCGTTGAGACTGATGCTTCCTACGAGCAGTACTTC. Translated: CSVETDASYEQYF.

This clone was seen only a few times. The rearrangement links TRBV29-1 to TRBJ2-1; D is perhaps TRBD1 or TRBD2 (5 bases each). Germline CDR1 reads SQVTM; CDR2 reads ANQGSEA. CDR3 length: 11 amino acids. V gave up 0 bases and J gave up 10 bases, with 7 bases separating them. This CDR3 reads CSVEEGREQFF. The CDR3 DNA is TGCAGCGTTGAAGAGGGACGCGAGCAGTTCTTC.

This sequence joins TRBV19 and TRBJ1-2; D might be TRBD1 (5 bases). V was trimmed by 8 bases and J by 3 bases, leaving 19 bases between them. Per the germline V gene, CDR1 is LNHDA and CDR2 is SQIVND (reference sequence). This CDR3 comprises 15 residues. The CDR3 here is CASRDGSFVYYGYTF. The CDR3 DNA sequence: TGTGCCAGTCGGGACGGGAGCTTTGTTTACTATGGCTACACCTTC.

CDR3 amino acids: CASATENEKLFF. In nucleotides, the CDR3 is TGTGCCAGCGCGACAGAAAATGAAAAACTGTTTTTT. The chain couples TRBV7-9 to TRBJ1-4; tentatively, D is TRBD1 (5 bases). Trimming removed 8 bases from V and 5 bases from J, with 9 bases in between. The V gene's germline CDR1 is SEHNR and CDR2 FQNEAQ (reference sequence). This CDR3 is built from 12 residues.

CDR3 nucleotides: TGCGCCAGCAGCTTGGACAGGGCCGATGGCTACACCTTC. It encodes CASSLDRADGYTF. This chain connects TRBV5-1 to TRBJ1-2; the D gene is possibly TRBD1 (6 bases). This CDR3 has 13 residues. Germline assignment: CDR1 SGHRS and CDR2 YFSETQ. The V gene lost 0 bases and the J gene lost 6 bases, with 9 bases spanning the gap.

CDR3 sequence: CASTGEGTGIPEQYF. The CDR3 DNA reads as TGCGCCAGCACGGGGGAAGGGACAGGGATTCCCGAGCAGTACTTC. The chain uses TRBV5-1 and TRBJ2-7; 9 bases are shared with TRBD1. The germline V gene encodes CDR1 SGHRS and CDR2 YFSETQ. The CDR3 loop spans 15 amino acids. V was clipped by 6 bases and J by 6 bases; unmatched bases: 13.

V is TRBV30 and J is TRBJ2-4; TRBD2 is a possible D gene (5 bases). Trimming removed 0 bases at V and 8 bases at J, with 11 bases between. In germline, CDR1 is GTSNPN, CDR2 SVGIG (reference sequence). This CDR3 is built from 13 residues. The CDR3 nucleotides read TGTGCCTGGAGTGTCTCATCCGGGGACATTCAGTACTTC. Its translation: CAWSVSSGDIQYF.

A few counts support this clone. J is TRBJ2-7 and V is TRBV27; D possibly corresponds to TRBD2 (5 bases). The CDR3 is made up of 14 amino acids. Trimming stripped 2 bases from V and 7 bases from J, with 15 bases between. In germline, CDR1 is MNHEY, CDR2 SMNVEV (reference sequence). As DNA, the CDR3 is TGTGCCAGCAGTTTACGTGGCGGGCCGGGTGAGCAGTACTTC. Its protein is CASSLRGGPGEQYF.

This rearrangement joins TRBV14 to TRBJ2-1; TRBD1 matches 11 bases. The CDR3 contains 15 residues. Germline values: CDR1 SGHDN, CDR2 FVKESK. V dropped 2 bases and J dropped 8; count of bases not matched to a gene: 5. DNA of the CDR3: TGTGCCAGCAGCCAAAAGGGACAGGGGGATGATGAGCAGTTCTTC. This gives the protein CASSQKGQGDDEQFF.

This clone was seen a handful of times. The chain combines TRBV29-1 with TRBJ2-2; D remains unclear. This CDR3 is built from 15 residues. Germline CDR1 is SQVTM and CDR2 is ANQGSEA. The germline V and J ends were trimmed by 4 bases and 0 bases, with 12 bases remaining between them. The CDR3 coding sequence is TGCAGCGTTGGTGGGCACGGCGCGAACACCGGGGAGCTGTTTTTT. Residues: CSVGGHGANTGELFF.

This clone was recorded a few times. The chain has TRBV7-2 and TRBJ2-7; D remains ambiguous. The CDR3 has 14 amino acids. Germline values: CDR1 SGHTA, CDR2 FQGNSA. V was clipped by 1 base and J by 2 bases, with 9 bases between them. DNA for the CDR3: TGTGCCAGCAGCTTAGGCTCGCCCACCTACGAGCAGTACTTC. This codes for CASSLGSPTYEQYF.

CDR3 sequence (DNA): TGTGCCACCACCGTAGGATCCGGGGTCATGAACACTGAAGCTTTCTTT. It encodes CATTVGSGVMNTEAFF. This chain connects TRBV15 to TRBJ1-1; no reliable D call. CDR3 length equals 16 residues. Trimming took off 7 bases at V and 0 bases at J, with 18 bases between the two ends. Germline lookup yields CDR1 LNHNV and CDR2 YYDKDF (reference sequence). Full variable domain (missing parts from reference TRBV15 and TRBJ1-1): DAMVIQNPRYQVTQFGKPVTLSCSQTLNHNVMYWYQQKSSQAPKLLFHYYDKDFNNEADTPDNFQSRRPNTSFCFLDIRSPGLGDTAMYLCATTVGSGVMNTEAFFGQGTRLTVV.

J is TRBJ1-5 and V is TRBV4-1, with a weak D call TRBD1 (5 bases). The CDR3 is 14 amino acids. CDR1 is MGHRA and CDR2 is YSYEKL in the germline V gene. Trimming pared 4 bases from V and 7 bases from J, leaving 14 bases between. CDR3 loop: CASSRLGEGQPQHF. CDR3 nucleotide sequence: TGCGCCAGCAGCCGTCTAGGGGAGGGGCAGCCCCAGCATTTT.

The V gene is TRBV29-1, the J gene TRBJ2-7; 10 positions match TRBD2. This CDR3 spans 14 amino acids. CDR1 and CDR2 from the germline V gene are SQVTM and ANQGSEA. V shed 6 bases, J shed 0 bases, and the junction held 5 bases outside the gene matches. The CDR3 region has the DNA TGCAGCGTGATACTAGCGGGAAGCTCCTACGAGCAGTACTTC. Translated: CSVILAGSSYEQYF.

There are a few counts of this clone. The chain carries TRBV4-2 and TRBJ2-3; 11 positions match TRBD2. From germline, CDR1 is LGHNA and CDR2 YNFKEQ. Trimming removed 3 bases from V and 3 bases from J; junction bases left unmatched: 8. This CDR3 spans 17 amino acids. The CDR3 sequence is CASSQGDSSGRTDTQYF. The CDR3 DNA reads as TGTGCCAGCAGCCAGGGAGATTCTAGCGGGAGGACAGATACGCAGTATTTT.

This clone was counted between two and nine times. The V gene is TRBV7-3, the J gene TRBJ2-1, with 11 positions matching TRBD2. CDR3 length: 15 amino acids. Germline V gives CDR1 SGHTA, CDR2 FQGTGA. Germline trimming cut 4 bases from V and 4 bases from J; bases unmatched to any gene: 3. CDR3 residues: CASSSGTSGYNEQFF. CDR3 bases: TGTGCCAGCAGCTCGGGGACTAGCGGATACAATGAGCAGTTCTTC.

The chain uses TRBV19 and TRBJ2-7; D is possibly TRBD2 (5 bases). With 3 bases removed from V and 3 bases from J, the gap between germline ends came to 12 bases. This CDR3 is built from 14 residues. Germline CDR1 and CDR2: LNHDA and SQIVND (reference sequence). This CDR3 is CASSMGRGSYEQYF. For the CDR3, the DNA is TGTGCCAGTAGTATGGGGAGAGGCAGCTACGAGCAGTACTTC.

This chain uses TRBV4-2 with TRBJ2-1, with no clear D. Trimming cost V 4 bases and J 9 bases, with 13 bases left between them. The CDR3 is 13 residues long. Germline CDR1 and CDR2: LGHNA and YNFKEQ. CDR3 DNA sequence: TGTGCCAGCAGCCCAACCCCTACGTCTGAGCAGTTCTTC. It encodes CASSPTPTSEQFF.

The CDR3 loop is CASSSPETGASLAGEVQYF. DNA for the CDR3: TGTGCCAGCAGCTCGCCGGAGACAGGCGCCTCTTTAGCGGGAGAAGTGCAGTACTTC. J is TRBJ2-7 and V is TRBV7-6; 9 positions match TRBD2. V shed 4 bases, J shed 9 bases, and the junction held 25 bases outside the gene matches. Per the germline V gene, CDR1 is SGHVS and CDR2 is FNYEAQ. This CDR3 is built from 19 residues.

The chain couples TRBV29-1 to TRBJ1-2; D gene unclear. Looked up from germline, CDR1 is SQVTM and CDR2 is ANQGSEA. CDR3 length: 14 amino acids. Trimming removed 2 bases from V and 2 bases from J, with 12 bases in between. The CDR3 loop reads CSVESASPNYGYTF. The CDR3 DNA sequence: TGCAGCGTTGAATCCGCCAGCCCGAACTATGGCTACACCTTC.

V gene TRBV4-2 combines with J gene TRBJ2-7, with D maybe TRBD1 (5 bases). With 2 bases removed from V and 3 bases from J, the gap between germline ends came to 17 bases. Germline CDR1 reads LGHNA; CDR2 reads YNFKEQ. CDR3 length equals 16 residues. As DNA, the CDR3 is TGTGCCAGCAGCCAAAATGCTGGCAGGGTAGACTACGAGCAGTACTTC. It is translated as CASSQNAGRVDYEQYF.